This T cell receptor beta chain was captured by sequencing in a study of blood T cell repertoires in COVID-19. Study at large: Acute and convalescent COVID-19 specimens originated in the United States, Italy and Spain. Sources were T cells, B-cell-depleted T cells, or PBMCs; the material itself was cDNA or gDNA.

Authors' methods: The authors estimated nucleated cell counts from reference gene primer amplification. This table comes from immunoSEQ multiplex PCR, and its TCRdb copy is limited to in-frame clones, with some not included. V, J and clone size are taken as reported in that table, and D and trimming were inferred from the DNA itself. The table lists more than 300,000 clones, under 95% of them singletons. Germline CDR1 is KGHSH and CDR2 is LQKENI. This CDR3 region has 16 residues. V was pared by 3 bases and J by 2 bases, with 3 bases of the junction left unmatched. This receptor was identified in a young woman who had recovered from COVID-19. The rearrangement links TRBV18 to TRBJ2-1; 11 nucleotides match TRBD1. The sequenced material came from peripheral blood. The CDR3 loop is CASSPGQGVAYNEQFF. The DNA of the CDR3 is TGTGCCAGCTCACCGGGACAGGGGGTAGCCTACAATGAGCAGTTCTTC.